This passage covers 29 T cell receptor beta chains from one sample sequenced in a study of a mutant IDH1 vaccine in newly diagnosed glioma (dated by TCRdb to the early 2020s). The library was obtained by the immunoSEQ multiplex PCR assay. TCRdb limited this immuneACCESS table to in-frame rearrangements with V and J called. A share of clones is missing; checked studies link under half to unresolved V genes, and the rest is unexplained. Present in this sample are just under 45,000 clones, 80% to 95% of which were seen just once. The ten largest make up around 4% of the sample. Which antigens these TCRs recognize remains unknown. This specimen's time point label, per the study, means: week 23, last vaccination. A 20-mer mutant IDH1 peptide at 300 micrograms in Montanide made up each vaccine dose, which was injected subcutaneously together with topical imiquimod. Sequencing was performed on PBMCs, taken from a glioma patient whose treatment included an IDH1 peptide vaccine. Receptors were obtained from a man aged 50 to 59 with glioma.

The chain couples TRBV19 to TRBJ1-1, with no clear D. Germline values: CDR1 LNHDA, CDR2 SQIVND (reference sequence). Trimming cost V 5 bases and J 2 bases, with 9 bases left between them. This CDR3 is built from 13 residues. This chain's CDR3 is CASSGLTNTEAFF. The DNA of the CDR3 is TGTGCCAGTAGTGGACTGACAAACACTGAAGCTTTCTTT.

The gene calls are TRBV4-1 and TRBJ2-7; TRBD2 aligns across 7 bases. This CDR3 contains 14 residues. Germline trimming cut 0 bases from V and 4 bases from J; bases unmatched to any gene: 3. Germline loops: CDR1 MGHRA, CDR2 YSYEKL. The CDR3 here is CASSQDSGGYEQYF. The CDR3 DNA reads TGCGCCAGCAGCCAAGATTCGGGGGGATACGAGCAGTACTTC.

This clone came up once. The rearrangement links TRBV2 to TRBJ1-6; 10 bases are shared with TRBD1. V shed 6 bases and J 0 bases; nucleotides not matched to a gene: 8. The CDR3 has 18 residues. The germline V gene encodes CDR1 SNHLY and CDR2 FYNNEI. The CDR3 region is CASRATGGVVSYNSPLHF. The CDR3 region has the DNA TGTGCCAGCAGGGCGACAGGGGGCGTAGTCTCCTATAATTCACCCCTCCACTTT.

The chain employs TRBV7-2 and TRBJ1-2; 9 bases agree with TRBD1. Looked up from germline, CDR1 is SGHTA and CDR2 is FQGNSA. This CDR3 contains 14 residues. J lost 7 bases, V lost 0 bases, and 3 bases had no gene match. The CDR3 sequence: CASSLAQGAGGYTF. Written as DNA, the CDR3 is TGTGCCAGCAGCTTAGCACAGGGGGCGGGTGGCTACACCTTC. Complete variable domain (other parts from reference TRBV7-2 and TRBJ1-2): GAGVSQSPSNKVTEKGKDVELRCDPISGHTALYWYRQSLGQGLEFLIYFQGNSAPDKSGLPSDRFSAERTGGSVSTLTIQRTQQEDSAVYLCASSLAQGAGGYTFGSGTRLTVV.

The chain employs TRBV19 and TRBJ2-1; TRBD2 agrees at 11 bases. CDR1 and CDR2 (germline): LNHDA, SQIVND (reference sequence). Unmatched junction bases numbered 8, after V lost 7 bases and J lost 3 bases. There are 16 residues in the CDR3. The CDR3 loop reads CASTSGTSGFYNEQFF. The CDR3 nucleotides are TGTGCCAGTACCTCCGGGACTAGCGGCTTCTACAATGAGCAGTTCTTC.

Here the CDR3 reads CASSTGGYEQYF. Written as DNA, the CDR3 is TGTGCCAGCAGCACCGGGGGCTACGAGCAGTACTTC. The V and J genes are TRBV2 and TRBJ2-7, with D tentatively TRBD2 (6 bases). The CDR3 is 12 residues long. Germline V gene lookup returns CDR1 SNHLY and CDR2 FYNNEI. With 6 bases removed from V and 3 bases from J, the gap between germline ends came to 9 bases.

As DNA, the CDR3 is TGTGCCAGCAGCTTAGGGACGGGAAACACCGGGGAGCTGTTTTTT. Translated, it gives CASSLGTGNTGELFF. V usage is TRBV11-2 and J usage is TRBJ2-2; D is possibly TRBD2 (5 bases). CDR3 length: 15 residues. Germline assignment: CDR1 SGHAT and CDR2 FQNNGV. V lost 1 base to trimming and J lost 2 bases, with 8 bases between them.

CDR3 nucleotides: TGCGCCAGCAGCTTGGTTACTAGCGGGTACGAGCAGTACTTC. Residues: CASSLVTSGYEQYF. The chain employs TRBV5-1 and TRBJ2-7, with 9 bases identical to TRBD2. Germline V gene sequence: CDR1 SGHRS, CDR2 YFSETQ. This CDR3 comprises 14 residues. Unmatched junction bases numbered 2, after V lost 0 bases and J lost 4 bases.

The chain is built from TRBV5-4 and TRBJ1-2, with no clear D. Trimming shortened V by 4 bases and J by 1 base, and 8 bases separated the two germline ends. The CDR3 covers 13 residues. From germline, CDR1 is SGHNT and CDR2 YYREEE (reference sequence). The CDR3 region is CASSQDYNYGYTF. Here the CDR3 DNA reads TGTGCCAGCAGCCAGGACTATAACTATGGCTACACCTTC.

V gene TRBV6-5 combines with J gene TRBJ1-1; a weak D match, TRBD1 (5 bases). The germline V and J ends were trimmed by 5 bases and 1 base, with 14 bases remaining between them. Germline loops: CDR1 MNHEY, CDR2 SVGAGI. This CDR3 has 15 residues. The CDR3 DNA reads TGTGCCAGCAGTACGGCACAGGCAAGGAACACTGAAGCTTTCTTT. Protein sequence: CASSTAQARNTEAFF.

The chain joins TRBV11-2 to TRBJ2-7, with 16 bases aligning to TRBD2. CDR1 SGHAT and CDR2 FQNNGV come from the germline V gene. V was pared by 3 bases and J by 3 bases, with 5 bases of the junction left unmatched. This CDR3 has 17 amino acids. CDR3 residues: CASSLGLAGGPVYEQYF. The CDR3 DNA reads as TGTGCCAGCAGCTTGGGACTAGCGGGAGGGCCTGTCTACGAGCAGTACTTC.

DNA of the CDR3: TGCGCCAGCAGCACACAGGGCCAGAACACTGAAGCTTTCTTT. Translating it yields CASSTQGQNTEAFF. This rearrangement joins TRBV5-1 to TRBJ1-1; TRBD1 is a possible D gene (6 bases). The CDR3 has 14 amino acids. Trimming stripped 4 bases from V and 1 base from J, with 11 bases between. Germline V gene sequence: CDR1 SGHRS, CDR2 YFSETQ.

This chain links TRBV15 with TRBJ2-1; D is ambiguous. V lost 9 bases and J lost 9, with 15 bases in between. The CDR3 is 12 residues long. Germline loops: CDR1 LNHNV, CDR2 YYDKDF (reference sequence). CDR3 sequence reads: CATRAGLGEQFF. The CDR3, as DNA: TGTGCCACGCGTGCCGGGTTGGGTGAGCAGTTCTTC. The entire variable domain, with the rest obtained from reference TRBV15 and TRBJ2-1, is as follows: DAMVIQNPRYQVTQFGKPVTLSCSQTLNHNVMYWYQQKSSQAPKLLFHYYDKDFNNEADTPDNFQSRRPNTSFCFLDIRSPGLGDTAMYLCATRAGLGEQFFGPGTRLTVL.

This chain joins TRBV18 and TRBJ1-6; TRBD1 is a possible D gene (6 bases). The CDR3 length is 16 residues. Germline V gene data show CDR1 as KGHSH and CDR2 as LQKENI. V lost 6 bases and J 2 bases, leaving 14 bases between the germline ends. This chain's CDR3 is CASSQDRATYNSPLHF. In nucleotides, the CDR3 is TGTGCCAGCTCCCAGGACAGAGCAACCTATAATTCACCCCTCCACTTT.

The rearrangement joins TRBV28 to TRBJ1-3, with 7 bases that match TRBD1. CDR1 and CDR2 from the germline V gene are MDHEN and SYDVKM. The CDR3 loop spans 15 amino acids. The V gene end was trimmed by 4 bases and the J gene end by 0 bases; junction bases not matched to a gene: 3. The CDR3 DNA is TGTGCCAGCAGTTCGACAGGGAACTCTGGAAACACCATATATTTT. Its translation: CASSSTGNSGNTIYF.

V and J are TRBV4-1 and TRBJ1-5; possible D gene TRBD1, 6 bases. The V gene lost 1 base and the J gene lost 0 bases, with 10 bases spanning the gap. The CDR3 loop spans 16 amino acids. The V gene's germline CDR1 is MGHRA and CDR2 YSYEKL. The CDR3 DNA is TGCGCCAGCAGCCAAGGGTGGACAGATAGCAATCAGCCCCAGCATTTT. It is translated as CASSQGWTDSNQPQHF.

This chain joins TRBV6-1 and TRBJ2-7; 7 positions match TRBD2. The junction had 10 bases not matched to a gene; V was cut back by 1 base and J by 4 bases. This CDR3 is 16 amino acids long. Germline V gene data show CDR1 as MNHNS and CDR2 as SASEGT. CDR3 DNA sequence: TGTGCCAGCAGTGAAGAGCGGGGTTTTAGCTTTTACGAGCAGTACTTC. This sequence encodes CASSEERGFSFYEQYF.

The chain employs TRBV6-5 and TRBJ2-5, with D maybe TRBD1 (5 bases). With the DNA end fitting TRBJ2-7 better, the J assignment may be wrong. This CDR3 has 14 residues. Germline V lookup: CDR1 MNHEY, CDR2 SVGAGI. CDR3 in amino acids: CASSYGRGGYEQYF. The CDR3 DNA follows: TGTGCCAGCAGTTACGGTAGGGGTGGCTACGAGCAGTACTTC.

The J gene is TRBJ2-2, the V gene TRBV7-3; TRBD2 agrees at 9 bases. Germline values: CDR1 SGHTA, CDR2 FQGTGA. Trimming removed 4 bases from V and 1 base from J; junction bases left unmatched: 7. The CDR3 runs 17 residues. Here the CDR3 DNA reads TGTGCCAGCAGCTCTCCGTCTAGCGGGGAGAACACCGGGGAGCTGTTTTTT. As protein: CASSSPSSGENTGELFF.

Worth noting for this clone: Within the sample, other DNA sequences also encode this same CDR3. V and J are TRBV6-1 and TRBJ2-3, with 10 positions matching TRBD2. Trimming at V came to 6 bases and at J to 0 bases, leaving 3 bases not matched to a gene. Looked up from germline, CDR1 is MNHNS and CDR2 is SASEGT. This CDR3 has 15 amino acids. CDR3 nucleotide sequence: TGTGCCAGCAGAGGACTAGCGGCTAGCACAGATACGCAGTATTTT. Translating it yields CASRGLAASTDTQYF.

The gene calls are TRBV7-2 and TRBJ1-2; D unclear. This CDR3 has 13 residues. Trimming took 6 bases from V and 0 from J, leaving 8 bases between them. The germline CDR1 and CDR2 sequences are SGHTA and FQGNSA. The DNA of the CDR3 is TGTGCCAGCAGTAGGAGAGCTAACTATGGCTACACCTTC. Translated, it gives CASSRRANYGYTF.

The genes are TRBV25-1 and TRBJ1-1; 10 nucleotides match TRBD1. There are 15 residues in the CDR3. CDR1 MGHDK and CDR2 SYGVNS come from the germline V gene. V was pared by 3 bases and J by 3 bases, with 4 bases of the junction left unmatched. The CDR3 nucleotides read TGTGCCAGCAGTGATCCCGGGACAGGGGACACTGAAGCTTTCTTT. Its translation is CASSDPGTGDTEAFF.

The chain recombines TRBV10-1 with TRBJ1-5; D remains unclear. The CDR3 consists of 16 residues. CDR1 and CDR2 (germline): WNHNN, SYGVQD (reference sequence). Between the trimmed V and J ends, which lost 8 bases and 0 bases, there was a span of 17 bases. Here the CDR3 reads CASPGEPTTSNQPQHF. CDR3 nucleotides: TGCGCCAGCCCGGGTGAACCCACTACTAGCAATCAGCCCCAGCATTTT.

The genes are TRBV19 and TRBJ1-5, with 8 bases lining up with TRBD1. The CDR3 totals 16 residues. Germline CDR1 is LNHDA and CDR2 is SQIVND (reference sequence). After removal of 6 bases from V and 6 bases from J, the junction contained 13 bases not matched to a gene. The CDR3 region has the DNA TGTGCCAGTAGCCAGGGCGACAGGGGTCACGTTCAGCCCCAGCATTTT. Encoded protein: CASSQGDRGHVQPQHF.

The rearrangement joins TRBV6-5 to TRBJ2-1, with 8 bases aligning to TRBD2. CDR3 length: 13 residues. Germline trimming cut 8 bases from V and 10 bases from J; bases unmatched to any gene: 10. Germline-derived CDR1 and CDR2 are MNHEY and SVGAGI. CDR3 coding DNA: TGTGCCAGCTACGGGGGGGCGGGGTGGGAGCAGTTCTTC. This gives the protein CASYGGAGWEQFF.

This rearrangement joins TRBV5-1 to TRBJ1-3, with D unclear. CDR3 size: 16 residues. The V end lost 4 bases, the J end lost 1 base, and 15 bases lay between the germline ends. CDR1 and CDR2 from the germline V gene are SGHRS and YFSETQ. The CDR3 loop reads CASSLPALGSGNTIYF. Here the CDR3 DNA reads TGCGCCAGCAGCCTTCCAGCCCTAGGGTCTGGAAACACCATATATTTT.

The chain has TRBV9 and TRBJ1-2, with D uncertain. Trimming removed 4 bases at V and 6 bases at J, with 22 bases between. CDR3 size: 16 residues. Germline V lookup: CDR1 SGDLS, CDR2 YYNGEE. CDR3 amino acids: CASSPSGVPLRDGYTF. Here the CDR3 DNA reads TGTGCCAGCAGCCCCAGCGGGGTACCACTGAGAGATGGCTACACCTTC.

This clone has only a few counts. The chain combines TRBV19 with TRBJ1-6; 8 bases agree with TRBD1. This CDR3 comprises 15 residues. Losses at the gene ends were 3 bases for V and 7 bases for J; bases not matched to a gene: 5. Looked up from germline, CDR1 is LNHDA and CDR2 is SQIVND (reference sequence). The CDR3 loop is CASSIDRGENSPLHF. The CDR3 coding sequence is TGTGCCAGTAGTATTGACAGGGGCGAAAATTCACCCCTCCACTTT.

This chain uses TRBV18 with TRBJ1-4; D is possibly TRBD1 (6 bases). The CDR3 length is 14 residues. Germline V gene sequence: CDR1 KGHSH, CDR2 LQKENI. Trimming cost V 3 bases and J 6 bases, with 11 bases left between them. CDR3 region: CASSPNTGHEKLFF. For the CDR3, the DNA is TGTGCCAGCTCACCGAATACAGGGCATGAAAAACTGTTTTTT. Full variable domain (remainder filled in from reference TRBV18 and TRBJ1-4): NAGVMQNPRHLVRRRGQEARLRCSPMKGHSHVYWYRQLPEEGLKFMVYLQKENIIDESGMPKERFSAEFPKEGPSILRIQQVVRGDSAAYFCASSPNTGHEKLFFGSGTQLSVL.